The 32 T cell receptor beta chains given below trace back to one sample, sequenced in a study of regulatory T cells in long-lasting Graves disease. Time point described: newly diagnosed GD, antithyroid drugs for less than 3 months. Generation of the TCR library employed RNA extracted from PBMCs. Sequencing libraries for TCR beta were prepared with iRepertoire HTBI primers and Arm-PCR of CDR3 regions. MiXCR, applied by TCRdb to the multiplex PCR reads, yields one record per CDR3 protein. The data contain 350,000 to 500,000 distinct CDR3 sequences, about a sixth of them singletons. The sample was also linked to a second study, of T cells in Graves' hyperthyroidism and ophthalmopathy.

Specimen: peripheral blood mononuclear cells (PBMCs), collected at new diagnosis, from a patient treated with antithyroid drugs. All receptors derive from a woman in her thirties with Graves disease.

This clonotype was recorded a few times. The chain employs TRBV10-3 and TRBJ2-1; TRBD2 aligns across 11 bases. With 8 bases clipped from V and 7 bases from J, the junction kept 10 bases outside the gene matches. The germline gives CDR1 ENHRY, CDR2 SYGVKD. The CDR3 is made up of 15 amino acids. In DNA, the CDR3 is TGTGCCATCGGGCCCGGGACTAGCGGACCAAATGAGCAGTTCTTC. Translating gives CAIGPGTSGPNEQFF.

This clonotype was observed many times. The genes are TRBV20-1 and TRBJ2-7; 9 nucleotides line up with TRBD1. J lost 3 bases, V lost 6 bases, and 6 bases had no gene match. Germline V gene data show CDR1 as DFQATT and CDR2 as SNEGSKA (reference sequence). The CDR3 has 13 residues. This CDR3 is CSASGQGVYEQYF. The CDR3 DNA reads TGCAGTGCCTCGGGACAGGGAGTCTACGAGCAGTACTTC.

At least ten counts were recorded for this clonotype. The chain links TRBV5-1 to TRBJ1-1, with D unclear. The V gene lost 1 base and the J gene lost 5 bases, with 12 bases spanning the gap. The germline CDR1 and CDR2 sequences are SGHRS and YFSETQ. The CDR3 runs 14 residues. This chain's CDR3 is CASSLNRGGTEAFF. CDR3 DNA sequence: TGCGCCAGCAGCTTGAATCGGGGTGGGACTGAAGCTTTCTTT.

CDR3 DNA: TGTGCCATCAGTGAGTCCCGGACTAGCGTCACAGATACGCAGTATTTT. It specifies CAISESRTSVTDTQYF. The V gene is TRBV10-3, the J gene TRBJ2-3; 9 positions agree with TRBD2. The CDR3 consists of 16 residues. The ends lost 0 bases at V and 2 bases at J; junction bases unmatched: 3. The V gene's germline CDR1 is ENHRY and CDR2 SYGVKD.

The chain combines TRBV19 with TRBJ1-1, with D perhaps TRBD1 (5 bases). Germline V gene lookup returns CDR1 LNHDA and CDR2 SQIVND (reference sequence). The CDR3 extends over 13 amino acids. V lost 4 bases, J lost 1 base, and 7 bases lay in between. The CDR3 sequence: CASSTGANTEAFF. CDR3 in DNA: TGTGCCAGTAGTACCGGGGCGAACACTGAAGCTTTCTTT. The full variable domain, in which reference TRBV19 and TRBJ1-1 provide the parts outside the CDR3, is DGGITQSPKYLFRKEGQNVTLSCEQNLNHDAMYWYRQDPGQGLRLIYYSQIVNDFQKGDIAEGYSVSREKKESFPLTVTSAQKNPTAFYLCASSTGANTEAFFGQGTRLTVV.

Details on this clonotype: A much larger clone differs by one base, so this may be a read error. The chain uses TRBV18 and TRBJ1-1; 9 positions match TRBD1. Per the germline V gene, CDR1 is KGHSH and CDR2 is LQKENI. Losses at the gene ends were 8 bases for V and 3 bases for J; bases not matched to a gene: 4. The CDR3 has 13 amino acids. CDR3 loop: CASGQGSDTEAFF. CDR3 nucleotide sequence: TGTGCCAGCGGACAGGGGTCCGACACTGAAGCTTTCTTT.

This clonotype was counted many times. The chain couples TRBV10-3 to TRBJ1-2; D not resolved. V was pared by 4 bases and J by 2 bases, with 17 bases between. The CDR3 contains 16 residues. The V gene's germline CDR1 is ENHRY and CDR2 SYGVKD. DNA for the CDR3: TGTGCCATCAGTGGAGATTTGGGCAGGTCGAACTATGGCTACACCTTC. It codes for CAISGDLGRSNYGYTF.

This clonotype was counted between two and nine times. The V gene is TRBV6-1, the J gene TRBJ2-3; D uncertain. The germline gives CDR1 MNHNS, CDR2 SASEGT. The CDR3 consists of 12 residues. V gave up 3 bases and J gave up 8 bases, with 9 bases separating them. The CDR3 DNA reads as TGTGCCAGCAGTGACTGGGCAGGTACGCAGTATTTT. It yields the protein CASSDWAGTQYF.

This clonotype has a count of ten or more. V is TRBV6-1 and J is TRBJ2-7; D unresolved. The V gene's germline CDR1 is MNHNS and CDR2 SASEGT. The CDR3 length is 13 residues. Trimming removed 4 bases at V and 5 bases at J, with 12 bases between. The CDR3 DNA follows: TGTGCCAGCAGTGTCGGTAGGAAAGACGAGCAGTACTTC. It encodes CASSVGRKDEQYF.

This clonotype occurred many times. V gene TRBV11-2 combines with J gene TRBJ1-2, with a weak D call TRBD1 (5 bases). CDR1 and CDR2 from the germline V gene are SGHAT and FQNNGV. Trimming shortened V by 2 bases and J by 4 bases, and 17 bases separated the two germline ends. The CDR3 is 16 residues long. The CDR3 loop reads CASSLLREGRGYGYTF. The CDR3 bases are TGTGCCAGCAGCTTATTAAGGGAAGGGAGGGGCTATGGCTACACCTTC.

In its sample, this clonotype was seen a few times. The chain carries TRBV4-1 and TRBJ1-5, with D maybe TRBD1 (5 bases). Deletions cut 3 bases from V and 1 base from J, with 16 bases between. The length of the CDR3 is 17 residues. Germline V gene data show CDR1 as MGHRA and CDR2 as YSYEKL. The CDR3 bases are TGCGCCAGCAGCCAGGGGATAGCCCGACAGAGCAATCAGCCCCAGCATTTT. This codes for CASSQGIARQSNQPQHF.

To note about this clonotype: A much larger clone is a single base away; this may be a read error. The chain carries TRBV3-1 and TRBJ2-3, with TRBD2 identical over 14 bases. Looked up from germline, CDR1 is LGHDT and CDR2 is YNNKEL (reference sequence). This CDR3 is built from 17 residues. J was trimmed by 2 bases and V by 4 bases; bases with no gene match: 5. CDR3 DNA sequence: TGTGCCAGCAGCCCCGGACTAGCGGGAGGTTACACAGATACGCAGTATTTT. Its protein product is CASSPGLAGGYTDTQYF.

This clonotype showed up many times. V and J are TRBV2 and TRBJ1-6; D is ambiguous. The CDR3 extends over 13 amino acids. Deletions cut 8 bases from V and 2 bases from J, with 7 bases between. The germline V gene encodes CDR1 SNHLY and CDR2 FYNNEI. The chain's CDR3 is CASRPTYNSPLHF. In DNA form, the CDR3 reads TGTGCCAGCCGACCGACCTATAATTCACCCCTCCACTTT.

About this clonotype: A far larger clone is off by one base, so a read error is likely. The chain joins TRBV9 to TRBJ2-3; D uncertain. CDR1 and CDR2 from the germline V gene are SGDLS and YYNGEE. V was clipped by 0 bases and J by 2 bases, with 7 bases between them. CDR3 length: 14 amino acids. The chain's CDR3 is CASSVVQNTDTQYF. In DNA form, the CDR3 reads TGTGCCAGCAGCGTAGTACAGAACACAGATACGCAGTATTTT.

There are many counts of this clonotype. The chain couples TRBV6-2 or TRBV6-3 to TRBJ2-3; TRBD2 is a possible D gene (6 bases). The germline V gene encodes CDR1 MNHEY and CDR2 SVGEGT. CDR3 length: 13 amino acids. V was pared by 5 bases and J by 9 bases, with 15 bases between. The CDR3 region is CASSGRLTGTQYF. The CDR3 DNA is TGTGCCAGCAGTGGGAGGCTTACCGGCACGCAGTATTTT.

The sample holds a few counts of this clonotype. This chain connects TRBV12-5 to TRBJ2-1; 7 nucleotides align to TRBD1. The germline V gene encodes CDR1 LGHNT and CDR2 FRNRAP. This CDR3 is built from 17 residues. V shed 1 base and J 4 bases; nucleotides not matched to a gene: 10. The CDR3 DNA reads as TGTGCTAGTGGTTTGGCCGGGGACAGCCGATTTTACAATGAGCAGTTCTTC. Its protein is CASGLAGDSRFYNEQFF. The whole variable domain, filled in from reference TRBV12-5 and TRBJ2-1, reads DARVTQTPRHKVTEMGQEVTMRCQPILGHNTVFWYRQTMMQGLELLAYFRNRAPLDDSGMPKDRFSAEMPDATLATLKIQPSEPRDSAVYFCASGLAGDSRFYNEQFFGPGTRLTVL.

This clonotype was seen many times. The gene calls are TRBV20-1 and TRBJ2-1; 7 nucleotides match TRBD2. V lost 8 bases to trimming and J lost 7 bases; unmatched junction nucleotides: 11. Germline V gene lookup returns CDR1 DFQATT and CDR2 SNEGSKA (reference sequence). The CDR3 loop spans 13 amino acids. The CDR3 region has the DNA TGCAGTCTAACGGGTGGACTAGTTAATGAGCAGTTCTTC. Encoded protein: CSLTGGLVNEQFF.

This clonotype was observed a few times. The chain uses TRBV9 and TRBJ2-7; no clear D. The V and J ends lost 0 bases and 2 bases respectively, with 12 bases between them. The CDR3 sequence is 15 residues long. Germline V gene lookup returns CDR1 SGDLS and CDR2 YYNGEE. CDR3 sequence: CASSVGSGTTYEQYF. The DNA for the CDR3 is TGTGCCAGCAGCGTAGGATCTGGCACCACCTACGAGCAGTACTTC.

Concerning this clonotype itself: A read error likely explains this, since a far larger clone differs by one base. The final CDR3 position lacks the conserved phenylalanine or tryptophan, pointing to a likely read error. The chain combines TRBV7-3 with TRBJ2-5, with 9 bases aligning to TRBD2. J gave up 1 base and V 5 bases, and 5 bases lay outside the gene matches. Germline CDR1 reads SGHTA; CDR2 reads FQGTGA. The CDR3 is 15 amino acids. The CDR3 is CASSRGRVGQETQYL. The CDR3 region has the DNA TGTGCCAGCAGCCGCGGGAGGGTAGGCCAAGAGACCCAGTACCTC.

Note on this clonotype: It may be a read error: a sequence one base away is much more abundant. The gene calls are TRBV19 and TRBJ2-1, with 8 bases lining up with TRBD2. Germline V gene sequence: CDR1 LNHDA, CDR2 SQIVND (reference sequence). The length of the CDR3 is 17 residues. As DNA, the CDR3 is TGTGTCAGTGACTATCGGGCGGGAGGATCACCCGTCAATGAGCAGTTCTTC. This encodes CVSDYRAGGSPVNEQFF.

The rearrangement uses TRBV27 and TRBJ2-1; D is possibly TRBD2 (5 bases). This CDR3 comprises 16 residues. V was clipped by 5 bases and J by 7 bases, with 21 bases between them. CDR1 is MNHEY, CDR2 SMNVEV, per germline (reference sequence). The DNA of the CDR3 is TGTGCCAGCAGTGATCCCGGACTGGAGGTCGATAATGAGCAGTTCTTC. Protein: CASSDPGLEVDNEQFF.

At least ten counts were recorded for this clonotype. The V and J genes are TRBV20-1 and TRBJ2-5; 9 nucleotides match TRBD2. J gave up 4 bases and V 5 bases, and 11 bases lay outside the gene matches. There are 15 residues in the CDR3. Germline CDR1 is DFQATT and CDR2 is SNEGSKA (reference sequence). The CDR3 reads CSASFTAGGGETQYF. As DNA, the CDR3 is TGCAGTGCTTCATTCACAGCGGGAGGCGGAGAGACCCAGTACTTC.

In nucleotides, the CDR3 is TGTGCCAGCAGCCAGCGGCAGGGAAGCGAAGCTTTCTTT. It codes for CASSQRQGSEAFF. The chain carries TRBV11-3 and TRBJ1-1; perhaps TRBD1 as D (5 bases). The V end was cut by 5 bases, the J end by 8 bases, with 15 bases between. This CDR3 contains 13 residues. Germline assignment: CDR1 SGHNT and CDR2 YENEEA.

V usage is TRBV19 and J usage is TRBJ2-1, with D hard to call. The germline V gene encodes CDR1 LNHDA and CDR2 SQIVND (reference sequence). The CDR3 runs 16 residues. Trimming stripped 1 base from V and 4 bases from J, with 14 bases between. The CDR3: CASSIGARYIYNEQFF. DNA for the CDR3: TGTGCCAGTAGTATAGGGGCCAGATACATATACAATGAGCAGTTCTTC.

This clonotype has ten or more counts. The chain uses TRBV14 and TRBJ2-5; 7 bases are a match to TRBD1. V was clipped by 0 bases and J by 5 bases; unmatched bases: 9. The CDR3 runs 16 residues. Germline assignment: CDR1 SGHDN and CDR2 FVKESK. CDR3 loop: CASSQDQDRAKETQYF. The CDR3 DNA sequence: TGTGCCAGCAGCCAAGATCAAGACAGGGCTAAGGAGACCCAGTACTTC.

V usage is TRBV24-1 and J usage is TRBJ1-2; weak D call: TRBD1 (6 bases). The CDR3 contains 13 residues. Trimming took off 3 bases at V and 10 bases at J, with 14 bases between the two ends. Per germline, CDR1 KGHDR and CDR2 SFDVKD. This CDR3 reads CATSDPGAEDYTF. The DNA for the CDR3 is TGTGCCACCAGTGATCCGGGGGCAGAGGACTACACCTTC.

This clonotype came up many times. The rearrangement uses TRBV28 and TRBJ1-1, with a possible D match to TRBD1 (5 bases). The V end lost 4 bases, the J end lost 3 bases, and 15 bases lay between the germline ends. Germline CDR1 and CDR2: MDHEN and SYDVKM. CDR3 length equals 15 residues. CDR3 amino acids: CASSYLERGYTEAFF. The DNA of the CDR3 is TGTGCCAGCAGTTACCTCGAGAGGGGTTACACTGAAGCTTTCTTT.

This rearrangement joins TRBV28 to TRBJ2-2, with D hard to call. V lost 6 bases to trimming and J lost 3 bases, with 14 bases between them. The CDR3 spans 15 residues. Germline-derived CDR1 and CDR2 are MDHEN and SYDVKM. The CDR3 here is CASSLSWVYTGELFF. CDR3 coding DNA: TGTGCCAGCAGCCTCTCTTGGGTATACACCGGGGAGCTGTTTTTT.

This clonotype occurred many times. This sequence joins TRBV18 and TRBJ2-2, with 9 bases fitting TRBD2. The CDR3 loop spans 16 amino acids. Germline V gives CDR1 KGHSH, CDR2 LQKENI. V shed 1 base, J shed 1 base, and the junction held 1 base outside the gene matches. The CDR3 protein is CASSPLAGVNTGELFF. The CDR3 DNA reads TGTGCCAGCTCACCACTAGCGGGAGTGAACACCGGGGAGCTGTTTTTT.

This clonotype was recorded many times. In DNA, the CDR3 is TGTGCCAGCAGCTACAACTCTCTTAGGGAGCAGTACTTC. Translation gives CASSYNSLREQYF. This chain links TRBV11-2 with TRBJ2-7; D unresolved. With 4 bases removed from V and 7 bases from J, the gap between germline ends came to 14 bases. CDR3 size: 13 residues. The germline CDR1 and CDR2 sequences are SGHAT and FQNNGV. The full variable domain, its missing parts supplied by reference TRBV11-2 and TRBJ2-7, is EAGVAQSPRYKIIEKRQSVAFWCNPISGHATLYWYQQILGQGPKLLIQFQNNGVVDDSQLPKDRFSAERLKGVDSTLKIQPAKLEDSAVYLCASSYNSLREQYFGPGTRLTVT.

The chain has TRBV25-1 and TRBJ1-1; weak D call: TRBD1 (5 bases). The CDR3 is made up of 14 amino acids. V lost 4 bases, J lost 6 bases, and 15 bases lay in between. Germline CDR1 and CDR2: MGHDK and SYGVNS. This chain's CDR3 is CASSAPGGFPEAFF. The CDR3 bases are TGTGCCAGCAGTGCACCCGGGGGGTTCCCTGAAGCTTTCTTT.

This clonotype was recorded at least ten times. The chain couples TRBV27 to TRBJ2-2; the D gene is possibly TRBD2 (6 bases). Germline CDR1 reads MNHEY; CDR2 reads SMNVEV (reference sequence). Trimming pared 2 bases from V and 1 base from J, leaving 11 bases between. The CDR3 has 16 amino acids. CDR3: CASSLERRGNTGELFF. DNA for the CDR3: TGTGCCAGCAGTTTAGAGCGGAGGGGGAACACCGGGGAGCTGTTTTTT.